This T cell receptor (beta chain) is drawn from a study of beta chain features in type 1 diabetes. Findings of the study overall: The study found that naive, central memory and Treg TCRB repertoires appeared more similar in patients than in healthy donors. Moderately but significantly shorter TCRB CDR3s were found in Type 1 diabetes patients in all four CD4+ subsets.

V lost 1 base, J lost 6 bases, and 6 bases stayed unmatched. The CDR3 extends over 14 amino acids. The V gene's germline CDR1 is SGHAT and CDR2 FQNNGV. It was one heparinised blood draw, averaging about 0.12 L, that each donor gave. The authors obtained over 98% purity in all sorted populations. The table lists this clone with a few counts. As yet, its antigen is unknown. cDNA synthesis used the whole RNA isolate, giving expressed TCRB sequences. TCRdb keeps only in-frame clones here, not all; method: immunoSEQ multiplex PCR. The sample has approximately 160,000 clones; less than 9.5% are singletons. The sequence came from a woman aged 18-29 years in good health. The J gene is TRBJ2-7, the V gene TRBV11-2; 7 bases align to TRBD2. The specimen was central memory CD4+ T cells from blood. CDR3 sequence (DNA): TGTGCCAGCAGCTTAGGGCAGGGAGGGCTCGAGCAGTACTTC. Translated, it gives CASSLGQGGLEQYF.